Here is one T cell receptor beta chain with its context. Its antigen is still unknown. Produced via immunoSEQ multiplex PCR; TCRdb's table is partial and in-frame only. This sample has fewer than 90,000 clones; about 89% occur once, and the top ten carry roughly 0.38%. The sample originates from a study of OX40 agonist ivuxolimab in advanced cancers. Background on the study: All patients had ivuxolimab intravenously every 2 weeks at 0.01 to 10 mg/kg. Prior anti-PD-1, anti-PD-L1 or anti-CTLA-4 therapy did not bar entry, and about 40% had some. One patient with hepatocellular carcinoma and two with cutaneous melanoma, three in all, had partial responses. Notes on the study in general: The work left the antigen specificity of expanded peripheral T cells undetermined.

The germline gives CDR1 KGHSH, CDR2 LQKENI. Germline trimming cut 3 bases from V and 5 bases from J; bases unmatched to any gene: 10. There are 16 residues in the CDR3. This specimen consisted of CD4+ or CD8+ T cells sorted from blood, obtained in a trial of the OX40 agonist ivuxolimab. The chain combines TRBV18 with TRBJ2-1; 7 bases are shared with TRBD2. This receptor was obtained from an adult with an advanced solid tumor such as melanoma, head and neck, liver or kidney cancer. CDR3 DNA sequence: TGTGCCAGCTCACCTACTATGGGTGGGGGGGACAATGAGCAGTTCTTC. Its protein is CASSPTMGGGDNEQFF.